The present entry profiles one T cell receptor (beta chain) with its context. The source of the sample is a study of shared clonotypes between healthy human individuals. V was clipped by 2 bases and J by 8 bases, with 18 bases between them. The CDR3 is 16 amino acids. CDR1 and CDR2 (germline): MNHNY, SVGAGI (reference sequence). The data were produced by immunoSEQ multiplex PCR, yet TCRdb's version contains in-frame clones alone and is incomplete. The sample yields millions of clones, 85% to 95% seen once. The source is a man aged 18 to 30 in good health. Some clones in this sample may be carry-over from other donors' samples. Sequenced material: naive CD4+ T cells from PBMCs. The subset denotes: CD45RA+ positively selected. The chain combines TRBV6-6 with TRBJ2-2; either TRBD1 or TRBD2 may supply D (5 bases each). Here the CDR3 reads CASSYGGGTDVGELFF. For the CDR3, the DNA is TGTGCCAGCAGTTACGGAGGTGGGACGGACGTAGGGGAGCTGTTTTTT.